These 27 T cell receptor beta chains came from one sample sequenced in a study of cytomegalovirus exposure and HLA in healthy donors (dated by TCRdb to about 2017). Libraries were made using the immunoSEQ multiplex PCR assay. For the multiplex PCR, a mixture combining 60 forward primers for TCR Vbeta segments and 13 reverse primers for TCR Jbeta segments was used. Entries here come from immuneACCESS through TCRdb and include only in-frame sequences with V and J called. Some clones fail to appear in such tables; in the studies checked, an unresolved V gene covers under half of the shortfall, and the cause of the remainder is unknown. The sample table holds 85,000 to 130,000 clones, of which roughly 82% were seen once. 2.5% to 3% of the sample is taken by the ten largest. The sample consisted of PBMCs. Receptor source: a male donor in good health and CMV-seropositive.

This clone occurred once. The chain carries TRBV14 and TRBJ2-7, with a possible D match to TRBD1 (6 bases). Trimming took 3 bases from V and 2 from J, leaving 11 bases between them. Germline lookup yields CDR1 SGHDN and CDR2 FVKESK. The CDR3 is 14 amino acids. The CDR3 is CASSQQQGTYEQYF. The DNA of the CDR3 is TGTGCCAGCAGCCAGCAACAGGGAACCTACGAGCAGTACTTC.

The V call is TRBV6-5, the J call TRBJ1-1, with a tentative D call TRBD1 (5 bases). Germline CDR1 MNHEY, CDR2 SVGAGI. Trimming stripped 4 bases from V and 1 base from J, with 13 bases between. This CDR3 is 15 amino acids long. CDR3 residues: CASSSGTPPNTEAFF. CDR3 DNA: TGTGCCAGCAGTTCCGGGACTCCCCCGAACACTGAAGCTTTCTTT.

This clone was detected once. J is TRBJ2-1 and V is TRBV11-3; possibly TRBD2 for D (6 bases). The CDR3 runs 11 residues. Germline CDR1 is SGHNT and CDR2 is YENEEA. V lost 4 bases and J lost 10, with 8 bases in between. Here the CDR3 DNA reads TGTGCCAGCAGCTCGGAGGGCGAGCAGTTCTTC. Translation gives CASSSEGEQFF.

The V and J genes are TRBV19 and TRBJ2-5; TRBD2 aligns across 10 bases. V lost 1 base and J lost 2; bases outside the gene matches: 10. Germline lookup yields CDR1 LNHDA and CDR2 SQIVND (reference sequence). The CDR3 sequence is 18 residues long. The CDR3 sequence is CASSIVGLAGVGQETQYF. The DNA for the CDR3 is TGTGCCAGTAGTATAGTTGGGCTAGCGGGAGTGGGACAAGAGACCCAGTACTTC.

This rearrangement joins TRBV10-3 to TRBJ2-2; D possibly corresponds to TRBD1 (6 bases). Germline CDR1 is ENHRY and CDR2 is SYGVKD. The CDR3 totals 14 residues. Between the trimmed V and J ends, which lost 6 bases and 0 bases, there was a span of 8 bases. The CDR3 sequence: CAIRGDTNTGELFF. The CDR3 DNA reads TGTGCCATCAGAGGGGACACGAACACCGGGGAGCTGTTTTTT.

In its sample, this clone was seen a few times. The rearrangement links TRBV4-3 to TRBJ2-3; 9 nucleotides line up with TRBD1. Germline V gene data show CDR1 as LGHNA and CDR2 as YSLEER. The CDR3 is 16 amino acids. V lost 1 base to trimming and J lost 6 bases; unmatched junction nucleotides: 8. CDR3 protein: CASSQVEQGAGDTQYF. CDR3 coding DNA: TGCGCCAGCAGCCAAGTCGAACAGGGGGCCGGTGATACGCAGTATTTT.

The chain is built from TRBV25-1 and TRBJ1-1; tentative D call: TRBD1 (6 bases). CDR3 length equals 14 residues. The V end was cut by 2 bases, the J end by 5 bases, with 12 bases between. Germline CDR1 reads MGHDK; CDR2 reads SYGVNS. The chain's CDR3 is CASSEQGTKTEAFF. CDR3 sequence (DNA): TGTGCCAGCAGTGAACAGGGGACCAAAACTGAAGCTTTCTTT. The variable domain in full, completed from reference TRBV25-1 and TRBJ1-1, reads EADIYQTPRYLVIGTGKKITLECSQTMGHDKMYWYQQDPGMELHLIHYSYGVNSTEKGDLSSESTVSRIRTEHFPLTLESARPSHTSQYLCASSEQGTKTEAFFGQGTRLTVV.

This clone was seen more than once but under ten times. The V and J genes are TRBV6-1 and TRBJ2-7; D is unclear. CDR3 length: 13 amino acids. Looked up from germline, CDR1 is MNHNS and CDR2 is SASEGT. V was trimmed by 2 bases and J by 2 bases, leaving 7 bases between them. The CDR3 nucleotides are TGTGCCAGCAGTGAATCGTATACCTACGAGCAGTACTTC. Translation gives CASSESYTYEQYF.

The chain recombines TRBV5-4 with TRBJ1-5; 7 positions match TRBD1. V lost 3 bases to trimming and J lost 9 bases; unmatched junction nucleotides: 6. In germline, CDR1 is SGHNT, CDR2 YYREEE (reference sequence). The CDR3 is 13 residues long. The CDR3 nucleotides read TGTGCCAGCAGCTCGACAGGGACCTCGCCCCAGCATTTT. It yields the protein CASSSTGTSPQHF.

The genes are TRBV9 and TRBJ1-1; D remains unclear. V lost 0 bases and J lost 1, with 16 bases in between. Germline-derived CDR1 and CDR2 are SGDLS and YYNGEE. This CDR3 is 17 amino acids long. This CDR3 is CASSVDPQTPGNTEAFF. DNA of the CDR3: TGTGCCAGCAGCGTAGACCCCCAGACCCCGGGGAACACTGAAGCTTTCTTT.

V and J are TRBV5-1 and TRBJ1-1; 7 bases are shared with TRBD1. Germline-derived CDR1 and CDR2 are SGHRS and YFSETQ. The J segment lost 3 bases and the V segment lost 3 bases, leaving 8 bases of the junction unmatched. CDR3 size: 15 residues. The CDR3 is CASSYLGQRDTEAFF. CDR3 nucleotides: TGCGCCAGCAGCTACCTGGGACAGAGGGACACTGAAGCTTTCTTT. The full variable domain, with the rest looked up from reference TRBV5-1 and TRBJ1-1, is KAGVTQTPRYLIKTRGQQVTLSCSPISGHRSVSWYQQTPGQGLQFLFEYFSETQRNKGNFPGRFSGRQFSNSRSEMNVSTLELGDSALYLCASSYLGQRDTEAFFGQGTRLTVV.

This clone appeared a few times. The CDR3: CASSLSMRGPQETQYF. The CDR3 bases are TGTGCCAGCAGTTTATCCATGAGAGGGCCACAAGAGACCCAGTACTTC. The rearrangement links TRBV27 to TRBJ2-5, with a possible D match to TRBD2 (5 bases). Trimming stripped 0 bases from V and 2 bases from J, with 13 bases between. The CDR3 is 16 residues long. CDR1 MNHEY and CDR2 SMNVEV come from the germline V gene (reference sequence).

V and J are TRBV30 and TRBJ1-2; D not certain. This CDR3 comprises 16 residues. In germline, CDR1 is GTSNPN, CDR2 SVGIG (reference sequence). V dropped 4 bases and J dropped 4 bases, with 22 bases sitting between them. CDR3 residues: CAWKHHLAGLGYGYTF. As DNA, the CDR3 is TGTGCCTGGAAGCACCATCTTGCGGGGTTGGGCTATGGCTACACCTTC.

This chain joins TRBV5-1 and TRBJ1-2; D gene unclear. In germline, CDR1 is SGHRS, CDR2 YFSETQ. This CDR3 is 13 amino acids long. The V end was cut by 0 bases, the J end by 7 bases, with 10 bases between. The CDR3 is CASSLAGFSGYTF. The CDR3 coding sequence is TGCGCCAGCAGCTTGGCGGGGTTCTCTGGCTACACCTTC.

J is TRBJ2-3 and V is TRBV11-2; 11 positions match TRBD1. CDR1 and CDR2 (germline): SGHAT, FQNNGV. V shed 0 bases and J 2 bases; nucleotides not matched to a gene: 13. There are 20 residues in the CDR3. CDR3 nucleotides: TGTGCCAGCAGCTTAGAGGGACAGGGGGTACTAGCGGCTGACACAGATACGCAGTATTTT. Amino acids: CASSLEGQGVLAADTDTQYF.

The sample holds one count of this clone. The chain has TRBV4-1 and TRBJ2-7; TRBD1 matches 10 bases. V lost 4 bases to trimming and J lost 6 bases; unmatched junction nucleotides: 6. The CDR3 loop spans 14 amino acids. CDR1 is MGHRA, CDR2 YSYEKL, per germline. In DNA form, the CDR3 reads TGCGCCAGCAGCCCCAGACAGGGGGCAGGCGAGCAGTACTTC. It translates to CASSPRQGAGEQYF.

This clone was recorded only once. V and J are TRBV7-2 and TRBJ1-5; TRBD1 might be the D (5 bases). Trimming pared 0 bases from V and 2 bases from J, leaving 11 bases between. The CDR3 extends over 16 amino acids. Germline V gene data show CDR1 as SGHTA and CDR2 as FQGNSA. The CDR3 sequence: CASSLASSGRNQPQHF. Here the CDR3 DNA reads TGTGCCAGCAGCTTAGCGTCGTCAGGGCGCAATCAGCCCCAGCATTTT.

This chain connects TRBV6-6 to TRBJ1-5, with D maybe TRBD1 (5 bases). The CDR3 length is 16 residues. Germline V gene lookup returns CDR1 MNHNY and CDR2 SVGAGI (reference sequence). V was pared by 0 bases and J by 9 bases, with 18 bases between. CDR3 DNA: TGTGCCAGCAGTTACTCGAGTAGAGGGGAGGGTCGGCCCCAGCATTTT. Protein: CASSYSSRGEGRPQHF.

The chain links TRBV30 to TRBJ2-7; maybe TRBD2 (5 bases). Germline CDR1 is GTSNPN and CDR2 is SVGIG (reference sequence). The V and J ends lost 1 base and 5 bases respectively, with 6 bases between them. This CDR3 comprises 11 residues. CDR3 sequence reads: CAWSDGNEQYF. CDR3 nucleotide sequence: TGTGCCTGGAGTGACGGGAACGAGCAGTACTTC.

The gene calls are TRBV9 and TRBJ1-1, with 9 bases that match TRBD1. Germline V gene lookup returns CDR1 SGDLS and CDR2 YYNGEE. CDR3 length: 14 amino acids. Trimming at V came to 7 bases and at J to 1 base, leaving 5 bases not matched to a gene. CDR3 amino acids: CASATGGANTEAFF. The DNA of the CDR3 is TGTGCCAGCGCAACAGGGGGCGCGAACACTGAAGCTTTCTTT.

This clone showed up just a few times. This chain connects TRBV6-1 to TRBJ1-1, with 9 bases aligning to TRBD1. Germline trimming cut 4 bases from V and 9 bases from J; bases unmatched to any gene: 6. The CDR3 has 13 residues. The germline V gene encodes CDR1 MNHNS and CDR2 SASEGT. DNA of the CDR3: TGTGCCAGCAGTGTACCCGGGACAGGGAAAGCTTTCTTT. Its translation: CASSVPGTGKAFF.

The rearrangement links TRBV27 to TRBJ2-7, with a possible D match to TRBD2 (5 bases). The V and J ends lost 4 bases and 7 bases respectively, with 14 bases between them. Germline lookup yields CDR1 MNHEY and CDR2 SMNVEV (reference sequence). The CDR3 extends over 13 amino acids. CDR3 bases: TGTGCCAGCAGTTGGACGGGATTAGGGGAGCAGTACTTC. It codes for CASSWTGLGEQYF.

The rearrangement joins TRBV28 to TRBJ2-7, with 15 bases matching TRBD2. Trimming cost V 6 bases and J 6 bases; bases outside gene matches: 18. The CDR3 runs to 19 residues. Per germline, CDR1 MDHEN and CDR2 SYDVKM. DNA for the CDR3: TGTGCCAGCAGAACTCTACCGGGACTAGCGGGGGGAACCTCTCCCGAGCAGTACTTC. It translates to CASRTLPGLAGGTSPEQYF.

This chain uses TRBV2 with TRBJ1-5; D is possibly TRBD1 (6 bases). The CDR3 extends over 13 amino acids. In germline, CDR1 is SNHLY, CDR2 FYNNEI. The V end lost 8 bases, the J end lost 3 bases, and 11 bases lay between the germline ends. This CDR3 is CASRDIHNQPQHF. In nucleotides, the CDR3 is TGTGCCAGCCGGGACATTCACAATCAGCCCCAGCATTTT.

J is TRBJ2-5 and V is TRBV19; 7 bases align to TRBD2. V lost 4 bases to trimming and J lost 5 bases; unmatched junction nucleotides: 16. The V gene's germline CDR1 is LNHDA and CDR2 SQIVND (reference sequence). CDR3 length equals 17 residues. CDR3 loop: CASSTFHTGLGGETQYF. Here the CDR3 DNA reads TGTGCCAGTAGTACCTTTCATACAGGCTTGGGAGGGGAGACCCAGTACTTC.

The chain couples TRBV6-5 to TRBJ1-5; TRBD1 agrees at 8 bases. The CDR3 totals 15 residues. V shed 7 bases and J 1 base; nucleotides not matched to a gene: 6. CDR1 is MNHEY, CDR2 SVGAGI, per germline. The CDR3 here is CASKTTGASNQPQHF. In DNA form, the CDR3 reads TGTGCCAGCAAAACGACAGGGGCCAGCAATCAGCCCCAGCATTTT.

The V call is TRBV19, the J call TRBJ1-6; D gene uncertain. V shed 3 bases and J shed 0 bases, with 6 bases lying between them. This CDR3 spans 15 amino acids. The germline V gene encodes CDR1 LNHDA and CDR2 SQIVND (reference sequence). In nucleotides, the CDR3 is TGTGCCAGTAGTATTGATAGCTCCTATAATTCACCCCTCCACTTT. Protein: CASSIDSSYNSPLHF.